This T cell receptor beta chain was obtained from a study of shared clonotypes between healthy human individuals. On the study more broadly: Researchers assigned three CD4 naive, three CD4 memory, two CD8 naive and one CD8 memory plate to each donor. Study results and limitations: Donors were few, which limited the genetic and exposure-history diversity represented. The researchers took only blood, and tissue repertoires probably look different.

Concerning this clone: Its matching antigen is unknown.

The naive CD8 population came from CD45RO-negative cells selected for CCR7, without terminally differentiated effector memory CD45RA+ cells. Profiled with immunoSEQ multiplex PCR; TCRdb holds only in-frame clones, not every one. Among about 680,000 clones listed, about 91% were seen once. Germline CDR1 is SGHNT and CDR2 is YYREEE (reference sequence). Germline trimming cut 1 base from V and 3 bases from J; bases unmatched to any gene: 11. The CDR3 length is 17 residues. The TCR comes from a man aged 25 to 40 in good health. The sequencing input was naive CD8+ T cells sorted from blood. This chain links TRBV5-4 with TRBJ2-7; 9 nucleotides match TRBD2. CDR3 amino acids: CASSLLPPLAGNYEQYF. The CDR3 DNA sequence: TGTGCCAGCAGCTTGTTACCCCCTCTAGCGGGAAACTACGAGCAGTACTTC. The variable domain in full, with the rest retrieved from reference TRBV5-4 and TRBJ2-7, is ETGVTQSPTHLIKTRGQQVTLRCSSQSGHNTVSWYQQALGQGPQFIFQYYREEENGRGNFPPRFSGLQFPNYSSELNVNALELDDSALYLCASSLLPPLAGNYEQYFGPGTRLTVT.